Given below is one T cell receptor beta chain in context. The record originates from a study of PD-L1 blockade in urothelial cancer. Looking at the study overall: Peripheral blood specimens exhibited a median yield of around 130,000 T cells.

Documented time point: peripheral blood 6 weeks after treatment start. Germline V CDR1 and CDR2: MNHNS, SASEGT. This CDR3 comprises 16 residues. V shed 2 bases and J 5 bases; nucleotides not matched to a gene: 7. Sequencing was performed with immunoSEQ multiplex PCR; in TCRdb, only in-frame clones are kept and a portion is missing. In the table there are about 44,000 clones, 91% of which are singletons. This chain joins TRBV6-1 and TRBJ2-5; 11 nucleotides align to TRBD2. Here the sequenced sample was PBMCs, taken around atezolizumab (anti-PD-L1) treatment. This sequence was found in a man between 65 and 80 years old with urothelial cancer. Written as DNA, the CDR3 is TGTGCCAGCAGTGAACGGGTAGCGGGAGGGCTGGAGACCCAGTACTTC. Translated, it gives CASSERVAGGLETQYF.